The rows below give T cell receptor beta chains drawn from one sample of a study of OX40 agonist ivuxolimab in advanced cancers. The repertoire was sequenced with immunoSEQ multiplex PCR; TCRdb's copy has only in-frame clones and lacks some. The sample holds over 80,000 clones, around nine tenths seen once. The material sequenced was CD4+ or CD8+ T cells sorted from blood, taken in a trial of the OX40 agonist ivuxolimab. Source of these receptors: an adult with an advanced solid tumor such as melanoma, head and neck, liver or kidney cancer. Both conserved end residues are trimmed from each CDR3. A D gene is named only where the DNA matches it firmly.

d_call | j_call | v_call | cdr3_aa
. | TRBJ2-3 | TRBV28 | ASSLLWVSDTQY
. | TRBJ2-5 | TRBV11-2 | ASSSHIGQETQY
TRBD1 | TRBJ1-2 | TRBV19 | ASSRTPGQANYGYT
. | TRBJ2-1 | TRBV11-3 | ASSLWGAESNEQF
. | TRBJ2-7 | TRBV11-2 | ASSPRDNSYEQY
. | TRBJ2-7 | TRBV5-4 | ASSLDWAYEQY
. | TRBJ1-5 | TRBV7-8 | ASSFSNQPQH
. | TRBJ2-3 | TRBV6-5 | ASSSRPRDTQY
TRBD2 | TRBJ2-5 | TRBV7-2 | ASSRGLAQETQY
TRBD2 | TRBJ2-3 | TRBV11-3 | ASSLGWRESSTDTQY
TRBD1 | TRBJ2-3 | TRBV4-3 | ASSRTTGAAADTQY
. | TRBJ1-2 | TRBV28 | ASSSSTGSYGYT
TRBD1 | TRBJ1-4 | TRBV28 | ASSPRGGSEKLF
. | TRBJ2-5 | TRBV5-5 | ASSLGVGETQY
TRBD2 | TRBJ2-3 | TRBV7-6 | ASSELTSGTDTQY
. | TRBJ1-2 | TRBV9 | ASSVEDFIGGYT
TRBD2 | TRBJ2-7 | TRBV15 | ATSRDSGGPYEQY
. | TRBJ2-3 | TRBV6-5 | ASEGAGRGTDTQY
. | TRBJ2-4 | TRBV11-2 | ASSLEAGGLAKNIQY
. | TRBJ1-3 | TRBV7-2 | ASSSPPSGNTIY
. | TRBJ1-1 | TRBV19 | ASSMTSAAGNTEAF
. | TRBJ2-7 | TRBV18 | ASSPGTEPYEQY
. | TRBJ2-5 | TRBV7-7 | ASSLLGAKGETQY
. | TRBJ2-3 | TRBV6-6 | ASMKSGWGTDTQY
. | TRBJ2-7 | TRBV6-1 | ASSGSGTKIYEQY
. | TRBJ1-1 | TRBV6-1 | ASSEVQGWAEAF
. | TRBJ1-2 | TRBV6-6 | ASSRGVPQNYGYT
. | TRBJ1-2 | TRBV21-1 | ASRQHIKAPSPDRESNYGYT
TRBD2 | TRBJ2-3 | TRBV9 | ASSVALAGGGDTQY
TRBD1 | TRBJ2-1 | TRBV2 | ASLTGGAYNEQF
TRBD1 | TRBJ2-1 | TRBV11-2 | GTGSYNEQF
TRBD1 | TRBJ1-4 | TRBV19 | ASSPGTGDEKLF
TRBD2 | TRBJ2-3 | TRBV27 | ASTGASGVDTQY
TRBD1 | TRBJ1-1 | TRBV5-1 | ASSLDAGGVEAF
. | TRBJ2-7 | TRBV2 | ASGLGDLSYEQY
. | TRBJ1-5 | TRBV28 | ASSLRNTALYQPQH